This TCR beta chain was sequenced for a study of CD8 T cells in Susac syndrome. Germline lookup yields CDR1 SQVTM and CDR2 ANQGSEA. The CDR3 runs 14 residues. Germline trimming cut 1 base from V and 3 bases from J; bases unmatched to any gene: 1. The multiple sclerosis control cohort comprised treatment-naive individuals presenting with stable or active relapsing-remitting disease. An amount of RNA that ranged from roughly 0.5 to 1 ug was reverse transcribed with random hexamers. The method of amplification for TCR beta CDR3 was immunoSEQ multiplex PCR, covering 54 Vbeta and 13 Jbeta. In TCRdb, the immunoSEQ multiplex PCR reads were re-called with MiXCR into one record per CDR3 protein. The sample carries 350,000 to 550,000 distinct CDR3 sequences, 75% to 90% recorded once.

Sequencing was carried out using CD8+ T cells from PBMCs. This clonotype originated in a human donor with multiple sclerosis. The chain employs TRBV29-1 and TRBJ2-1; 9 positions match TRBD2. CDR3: CSVEGLADYNEQFF. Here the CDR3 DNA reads TGCAGCGTTGAAGGACTAGCGGACTACAATGAGCAGTTCTTC.